This is a list of T cell receptor beta chains from one sample in a study of cytomegalovirus exposure and HLA in healthy donors. Sequencing was performed with immunoSEQ multiplex PCR; in TCRdb, only in-frame clones are kept and a portion is missing. The repertoire holds 100,000 to 150,000 clones, with roughly 74% as singletons. Sequenced material: PBMCs. The receptor source for this set is a woman between 50 and 59 years old in good health and CMV-seropositive. The CDR3 runs from the conserved cysteine through the conserved F or W. A D gene is named only where the DNA matches it firmly. For some rows the clone size is stated as once, few or many, or as a class when expanded; others skip it.

J gene,D gene,clone size,V gene,CDR3 DNA,CDR3 protein
TRBJ2-7,-,-,TRBV7-6,TGTGCCAGCAGCTTAGTGGGCAGTTCCTACGAGCAGTACTTC,CASSLVGSSYEQYF
TRBJ1-6,-,-,TRBV27,TGTGCCAGCAGCGCAGAGCAGGGCGAGAATTCACCCCTCCACTTT,CASSAEQGENSPLHF
TRBJ1-1,-,-,TRBV2,TGTGCCAGCAGTGACAGGGGAAAGACTGAAGCTTTCTTT,CASSDRGKTEAFF
TRBJ1-5,-,-,TRBV28,TGTGCCAGCAGTCCCGGGGGGACCCGCCAGCCCCAGCATTTT,CASSPGGTRQPQHF
TRBJ2-3,-,-,TRBV9,TGTGCCAGCAGCGTACCTCTTGGGGGGGGCCAAGATACGCAGTATTTT,CASSVPLGGGQDTQYF
TRBJ1-4,TRBD1,-,TRBV28,TGTGCCAGCAGTTTAGCAGGGGGCACTAATGAAAAACTGTTTTTT,CASSLAGGTNEKLFF
TRBJ1-4,-,-,TRBV9,TGTGCCAGCAGCGTAGGAGGGAACAATGAAAAACTGTTTTTT,CASSVGGNNEKLFF
TRBJ1-6,TRBD1,-,TRBV2,TGTGCCAGCACCGGACAGGGAGCCTATAATTCACCCCTCCACTTT,CASTGQGAYNSPLHF
TRBJ2-3,TRBD2,-,TRBV4-1,TGCGCCAGCAGCCAGCTGCCGGGACTAGCGGGGGGACAGTATACGCAGTATTTT,CASSQLPGLAGGQYTQYF
TRBJ2-5,-,once,TRBV5-5,TGTGCCAGCAGCTTTGGGGGTTCGGCGGGGTTTGGACAGACCCAGTACTTC,CASSFGGSAGFGQTQYF